This T cell receptor (beta chain) was captured in a study of T cells in Graves' hyperthyroidism and ophthalmopathy. Regarding the study as a whole: Expanded thyroid clonotypes (above 0.001) were mostly also found in blood. The model predicted ophthalmopathy a median roughly six months before onset.

Hyperthyroidism of Graves' type that showed no ophthalmopathy progression within 18 months was stable. Orbital computed tomography and thyroid ultrasound, together with serum TRAb and thyroxine and clinical symptoms, were used for diagnoses. There were TCR beta CDR3 regions amplified from RNA transcripts. A set of HTBI primers served as the primers for a first-round RT-PCR of the TCR CDR3. A single record per CDR3 protein comes from TCRdb applying MiXCR to the multiplex PCR reads. The sample shows approximately 100,000 distinct CDR3 sequences, roughly 37% of them seen only once. Germline-derived CDR1 and CDR2 are SGHVS and FNYEAQ. The CDR3 covers 14 residues. Trimming took off 5 bases at V and 4 bases at J, with 15 bases between the two ends. Comment on this clonotype: Its antigen is unknown.

Material for sequencing was peripheral blood or thyroid tissue (not recorded which). V usage is TRBV7-6 and J usage is TRBJ2-7, with D perhaps TRBD1 or TRBD2 (5 bases each). The clonotype comes from a woman aged 25 to 39 with Graves' hyperthyroidism. CDR3 sequence reads: CASSPPPGLYEQYF. The CDR3 DNA reads TGTGCCAGCAGCCCCCCCCCGGGGCTTTACGAGCAGTACTTC.